This T cell receptor (beta chain) was identified in a study of blood T cell repertoires in COVID-19. Background on the study: The analysed material was cDNA or gDNA that came from T cells, B-cell-depleted T cells, or PBMCs.

Generated by immunoSEQ multiplex PCR, the TCRdb table keeps only in-frame clones and is missing some. The sample comprises some 130,000 clones, around 88% of which are singletons, and less than 2.5% rests with the top ten. V was clipped by 5 bases and J by 3 bases, with 13 bases between them. Germline assignment: CDR1 SEHNR and CDR2 FQNEAQ (reference sequence). The CDR3 sequence is 14 residues long. Cohort 3 donors counted as recovered after two negative PCRs, clearance, or resolved symptoms. The chain carries TRBV7-9 and TRBJ1-1; tentatively, D is TRBD1 (6 bases). Specimen: PBMCs or T cells enriched from blood (not recorded which). This clonotype was obtained from a woman aged 45-59 years who had recovered from COVID-19. The CDR3 DNA sequence: TGTGCCAGCAGCGGCAGGGGTCGGGACACTGAAGCTTTCTTT. Encoded protein: CASSGRGRDTEAFF. Supplemented by reference TRBV7-9 and TRBJ1-1, the full variable domain reads DTGVSQNPRHKITKRGQNVTFRCDPISEHNRLYWYRQTLGQGPEFLTYFQNEAQLEKSRLLSDRFSAERPKGSFSTLEIQRTEQGDSAMYLCASSGRGRDTEAFFGQGTRLTVV.